A single sample is the source of the 27 T cell receptor beta chains below, sequenced in a study of blood T cell repertoires in COVID-19. Measured with immunoSEQ multiplex PCR; TCRdb has only the in-frame clones, and not every one. The table shows 300,000 to 450,000 clones, with more than 70% occurring only once. Sequenced material: PBMCs or T cells enriched from blood (not recorded which). All receptors derive from a man aged 25-45 years who had recovered from COVID-19.

V is TRBV5-4 and J is TRBJ2-5, with a weak D call TRBD2 (7 bases). The CDR3 loop spans 15 amino acids. Germline V lookup: CDR1 SGHNT, CDR2 YYREEE (reference sequence). V lost 7 bases, J lost 2 bases, and 18 bases lay in between. CDR3 nucleotide sequence: TGTGCCAGCGGGGCCGCGGGGGCTGGGCAAGAGACCCAGTACTTC. This encodes CASGAAGAGQETQYF. The full variable domain, completed using reference TRBV5-4 and TRBJ2-5, is ETGVTQSPTHLIKTRGQQVTLRCSSQSGHNTVSWYQQALGQGPQFIFQYYREEENGRGNFPPRFSGLQFPNYSSELNVNALELDDSALYLCASGAAGAGQETQYFGPGTRLLVL.

In its sample, this clone was seen once. The chain is built from TRBV4-1 and TRBJ2-3; D remains ambiguous. This CDR3 spans 14 amino acids. V was pared by 1 base and J by 4 bases, with 9 bases between. Germline lookup yields CDR1 MGHRA and CDR2 YSYEKL. This chain's CDR3 is CASSQAELSDTQYF. The CDR3 DNA is TGCGCCAGCAGCCAAGCCGAACTTTCAGATACGCAGTATTTT.

A single count supports this clone. V gene TRBV5-4 combines with J gene TRBJ2-3; TRBD2 matches at 9 bases. The length of the CDR3 is 16 residues. J was trimmed by 1 base and V by 2 bases; bases with no gene match: 5. Germline CDR1 reads SGHNT; CDR2 reads YYREEE (reference sequence). The CDR3 nucleotides are TGTGCCAGCAGCTTTGAAGCGGGGGGCCGCACAGATACGCAGTATTTT. Residues: CASSFEAGGRTDTQYF.

The chain couples TRBV19 to TRBJ2-5; TRBD1 agrees at 7 bases. V lost 5 bases and J lost 2; bases outside the gene matches: 14. Per the germline V gene, CDR1 is LNHDA and CDR2 is SQIVND (reference sequence). CDR3 length: 17 amino acids. The CDR3 nucleotides are TGTGCCAGTAGTGTTCGACAAGGGGGCGTCCATCAAGAGACCCAGTACTTC. Translated: CASSVRQGGVHQETQYF.

The V and J genes are TRBV11-2 and TRBJ1-1, with 11 positions matching TRBD1. V gave up 7 bases and J gave up 1 base; unmatched junction bases: 5. The CDR3 runs 15 residues. Looked up from germline, CDR1 is SGHAT and CDR2 is FQNNGV. The CDR3 DNA follows: TGTGCCAGCACCCGGACAGGGGGCAAGAACACTGAAGCTTTCTTT. This translates into CASTRTGGKNTEAFF.

The rearrangement links TRBV12-3 or TRBV12-4 to TRBJ1-1; the D gene is possibly TRBD1 (6 bases). The CDR3 consists of 12 residues. Deletions cut 3 bases from V and 10 bases from J, with 12 bases between. The CDR3: CASSFGRGLAFF. CDR3 coding DNA: TGTGCCAGCAGTTTCGGCAGGGGATTAGCTTTCTTT.

V is TRBV4-1 and J is TRBJ1-4; TRBD1 matches 9 bases. CDR1 MGHRA and CDR2 YSYEKL come from the germline V gene. The CDR3 sequence is 15 residues long. The V segment lost 1 base and the J segment 4 bases; nucleotides outside the gene matches: 1. The CDR3 loop is CASSQGTGVNEKLFF. Here the CDR3 DNA reads TGCGCCAGCAGCCAAGGGACAGGGGTTAATGAAAAACTGTTTTTT.

The gene calls are TRBV9 and TRBJ1-2, with D perhaps matching TRBD1 (5 bases). Germline V gives CDR1 SGDLS, CDR2 YYNGEE. This CDR3 spans 15 amino acids. The V end lost 3 bases, the J end lost 12 bases, and 24 bases lay between the germline ends. In DNA, the CDR3 is TGTGCCAGCAGCGGATGGGGGGGATCCTCCGGGTACCACACCTTC. Translated, it gives CASSGWGGSSGYHTF.

The chain employs TRBV5-6 and TRBJ1-1, with 9 bases aligning to TRBD1. There are 14 residues in the CDR3. The ends lost 4 bases at V and 5 bases at J; junction bases unmatched: 6. The germline V gene encodes CDR1 SGHDT and CDR2 YYEEEE. This CDR3 is CASSAGQGGTEAFF. The CDR3 region has the DNA TGTGCCAGCAGCGCGGGACAGGGTGGGACTGAAGCTTTCTTT.

V usage is TRBV7-6 and J usage is TRBJ1-5; 11 bases are shared with TRBD1. The V and J ends lost 5 bases and 8 bases, in that order; junction bases with no gene match: 8. Germline V gives CDR1 SGHVS, CDR2 FNYEAQ. This CDR3 is 15 amino acids long. The CDR3 DNA reads as TGTGCCAGCAGCCAGGGACAGGGGGGAAGAGAGCCCCAGCATTTT. This encodes CASSQGQGGREPQHF.

The chain uses TRBV5-1 and TRBJ2-7, with TRBD1 matching over 9 bases. This CDR3 has 16 amino acids. V lost 3 bases to trimming and J lost 2 bases; unmatched junction nucleotides: 9. Germline CDR1 is SGHRS and CDR2 is YFSETQ. The CDR3 sequence: CASSYNRDRAPYEQYF. CDR3 DNA sequence: TGCGCCAGCAGCTACAACCGGGACAGGGCCCCCTACGAGCAGTACTTC.

The rearrangement uses TRBV14 and TRBJ1-6; D gene uncertain. The germline V gene has CDR1 SGHDN and CDR2 FVKESK. This CDR3 comprises 15 residues. Trimming removed 4 bases at V and 9 bases at J, with 16 bases between. Here the CDR3 reads CASSPYPDSGSPLHF. The CDR3 coding sequence is TGTGCCAGCAGCCCCTATCCGGATAGCGGTTCACCCCTCCACTTT.

This sequence joins TRBV4-1 and TRBJ1-4; the D is unclear. Germline CDR1 and CDR2: MGHRA and YSYEKL. The CDR3 consists of 15 residues. V lost 4 bases and J 3 bases, leaving 12 bases between the germline ends. DNA for the CDR3: TGCGCCAGCAGCCGAGCACACGCGGCTAATGAAAAACTGTTTTTT. Residues: CASSRAHAANEKLFF.

The chain uses TRBV25-1 and TRBJ2-3; 14 bases match TRBD2. V gave up 5 bases and J gave up 5 bases; unmatched junction bases: 6. Per the germline V gene, CDR1 is MGHDK and CDR2 is SYGVNS. The CDR3 totals 16 residues. For the CDR3, the DNA is TGTGCCAGCAGTCGACTAGCGGGGGGGCCGGGAGATACGCAGTATTTT. Translation: CASSRLAGGPGDTQYF.

The V gene is TRBV29-1, the J gene TRBJ2-7, with TRBD2 matching over 7 bases. In germline, CDR1 is SQVTM, CDR2 ANQGSEA. The CDR3 sequence is 13 residues long. V trimming: 4 bases; J trimming: 2 bases; junction bases outside the gene matches: 5. As DNA, the CDR3 is TGCAGCGTTGCTGCAGCGGGGACCTACGAGCAGTACTTC. This sequence encodes CSVAAAGTYEQYF.

This clone was detected only a few times. This sequence joins TRBV4-1 and TRBJ1-2; D is uncertain. V shed 0 bases and J shed 2 bases, with 10 bases lying between them. Germline V CDR1 and CDR2: MGHRA, YSYEKL. The CDR3 totals 15 residues. CDR3 protein: CASSQERTLNYGYTF. CDR3 nucleotides: TGCGCCAGCAGCCAAGAACGGACTCTCAACTATGGCTACACCTTC.

The chain combines TRBV6-4 with TRBJ1-4; 8 bases are shared with TRBD1. CDR1 is MRHNA and CDR2 is SNTAGT in the germline V gene. The CDR3 runs to 14 residues. V was pared by 6 bases and J by 10 bases, with 10 bases of the junction left unmatched. The CDR3 loop reads CASSLGQGQGKLFF. CDR3 DNA: TGTGCCAGCAGCCTAGGACAGGGTCAAGGAAAACTGTTTTTT.

The chain employs TRBV3-1 (or the pseudogene TRBV3-2) and TRBJ2-3; 9 positions match TRBD2. This CDR3 contains 16 residues. J gave up 4 bases and V 1 base, and 6 bases lay outside the gene matches. Per germline, CDR1 LGHDT and CDR2 YNNKEL (reference sequence). The CDR3 loop reads CASSQVAGGWADTQYF. CDR3 coding DNA: TGTGCCAGCAGCCAAGTTGCGGGGGGGTGGGCAGATACGCAGTATTTT.

The chain joins TRBV30 to TRBJ1-2, with D uncertain. CDR1 and CDR2 from the germline V gene are GTSNPN and SVGIG (reference sequence). CDR3 length: 11 residues. Trimming shortened V by 7 bases and J by 6 bases, and 12 bases separated the two germline ends. Here the CDR3 reads CASLSGNGYTF. CDR3 DNA: TGTGCCTCTTTGTCGGGGAATGGCTACACCTTC. Full variable domain (remainder filled in from reference TRBV30 and TRBJ1-2): SQTIHQWPATLVQPVGSPLSLECTVEGTSNPNLYWYRQAAGRGLQLLFYSVGIGQISSEVPQNLSASRPQDRQFILSSKKLLLSDSGFYLCASLSGNGYTFGSGTRLTVV.

This clone was recorded only once. This chain connects TRBV7-2 to TRBJ2-7; 9 nucleotides agree with TRBD1. Trimming cost V 5 bases and J 0 bases; bases outside gene matches: 14. There are 18 residues in the CDR3. CDR1 is SGHTA and CDR2 is FQGNSA in the germline V gene. CDR3 in DNA: TGTGCCAGCAGCCCCATTGGTTCCACAGGGGGCCGCTCCTACGAGCAGTACTTC. Residues: CASSPIGSTGGRSYEQYF. The full variable domain, rest sourced from reference TRBV7-2 and TRBJ2-7, is GAGVSQSPSNKVTEKGKDVELRCDPISGHTALYWYRQSLGQGLEFLIYFQGNSAPDKSGLPSDRFSAERTGGSVSTLTIQRTQQEDSAVYLCASSPIGSTGGRSYEQYFGPGTRLTVT.

This rearrangement joins TRBV2 to TRBJ1-2; no firm D call. Trimming pared 5 bases from V and 2 bases from J, leaving 9 bases between. The CDR3 extends over 13 amino acids. Germline CDR1 reads SNHLY; CDR2 reads FYNNEI. This CDR3 reads CASSPDKNYGYTF. In nucleotides, the CDR3 is TGTGCCAGCAGTCCCGACAAGAACTATGGCTACACCTTC.

With respect to this clone: The same CDR3 also results from other DNA sequences found in this sample. The CDR3 DNA reads TGTGCCATCAGTGAGTCGACTGGCTATGGCTACACCTTC. This encodes CAISESTGYGYTF. V is TRBV10-3 and J is TRBJ1-2; no clear D. The CDR3 runs 13 residues. Per the germline V gene, CDR1 is ENHRY and CDR2 is SYGVKD. Trimming pared 0 bases from V and 4 bases from J, leaving 6 bases between.

The chain joins TRBV5-1 to TRBJ1-6; tentatively, D is TRBD1 (6 bases). The germline CDR1 and CDR2 sequences are SGHRS and YFSETQ. V was trimmed by 6 bases and J by 14 bases, leaving 18 bases between them. This CDR3 is built from 13 residues. For the CDR3, the DNA is TGCGCCAGCACCCGAGGACAGTCTGGGACCCTCCACTTT. Translating gives CASTRGQSGTLHF. The full variable domain, rest sourced from reference TRBV5-1 and TRBJ1-6, is KAGVTQTPRYLIKTRGQQVTLSCSPISGHRSVSWYQQTPGQGLQFLFEYFSETQRNKGNFPGRFSGRQFSNSRSEMNVSTLELGDSALYLCASTRGQSGTLHFGNGTRLTVT.

V and J are TRBV7-9 and TRBJ2-2; possible D gene TRBD2, 6 bases. Trimming cost V 5 bases and J 0 bases, with 13 bases left between them. Germline V gene lookup returns CDR1 SEHNR and CDR2 FQNEAQ (reference sequence). The CDR3 has 16 amino acids. The CDR3 region is CASSPRDGANTGELFF. The CDR3 DNA sequence: TGTGCCAGCAGCCCGCGGGACGGCGCGAACACCGGGGAGCTGTTTTTT.

This rearrangement joins TRBV6-5 to TRBJ2-1; 12 nucleotides match TRBD2. Germline V gene lookup returns CDR1 MNHEY and CDR2 SVGAGI. The CDR3 has 14 residues. V gave up 5 bases and J gave up 9 bases; unmatched junction bases: 5. CDR3 DNA: TGTGCCAGCAGTCAAACTAGCGGGGGGTTTGAGCAGTTCTTC. Its protein is CASSQTSGGFEQFF.

This chain links TRBV29-1 with TRBJ2-2, with a possible D match to TRBD1 (6 bases). This CDR3 has 14 residues. Deletions cut 5 bases from V and 5 bases from J, with 15 bases between. Germline values: CDR1 SQVTM, CDR2 ANQGSEA. The CDR3 protein is CSVQWTVGTGELFF. The DNA of the CDR3 is TGCAGCGTTCAGTGGACAGTCGGTACCGGGGAGCTGTTTTTT.

The chain is built from TRBV18 and TRBJ1-2, with D hard to call. The germline V gene encodes CDR1 KGHSH and CDR2 LQKENI. V was pared by 6 bases and J by 2 bases, with 10 bases between. This CDR3 has 13 amino acids. In nucleotides, the CDR3 is TGTGCCAGCTCTACGGCACAGAACTATGGCTACACCTTC. The encoded protein is CASSTAQNYGYTF.